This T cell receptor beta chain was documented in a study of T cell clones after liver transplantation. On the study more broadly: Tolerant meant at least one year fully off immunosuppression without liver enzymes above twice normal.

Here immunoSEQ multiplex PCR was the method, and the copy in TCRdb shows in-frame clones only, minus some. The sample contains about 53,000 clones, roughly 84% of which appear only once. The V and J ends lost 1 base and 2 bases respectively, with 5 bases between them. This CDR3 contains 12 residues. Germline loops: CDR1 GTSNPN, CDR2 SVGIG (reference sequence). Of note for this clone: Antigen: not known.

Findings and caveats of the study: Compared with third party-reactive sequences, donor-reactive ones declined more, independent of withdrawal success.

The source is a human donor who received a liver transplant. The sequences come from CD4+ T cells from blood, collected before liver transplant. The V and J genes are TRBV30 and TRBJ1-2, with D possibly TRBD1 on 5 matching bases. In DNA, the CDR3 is TGTGCCTGGAGTGGGACAAACTATGGCTACACCTTC. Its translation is CAWSGTNYGYTF. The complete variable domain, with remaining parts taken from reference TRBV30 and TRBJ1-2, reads SQTIHQWPATLVQPVGSPLSLECTVEGTSNPNLYWYRQAAGRGLQLLFYSVGIGQISSEVPQNLSASRPQDRQFILSSKKLLLSDSGFYLCAWSGTNYGYTFGSGTRLTVV.